This T cell receptor beta chain was captured by sequencing in a study of shared clonotypes between healthy human individuals. General observations from the study: Non-shared clonotypes had lower generation probabilities than those shared by all four donors.

Caucasian adults residing in Nashville, Tennessee made up all the donors. Methods used by the authors: Filtering differed for immunoSEQ, which gave only junction sequences without quality scores. Sequencing used immunoSEQ multiplex PCR; TCRdb keeps in-frame clones, though not all of them. From that table come the V and J calls and clone size; the DNA was used to work out D and trimming. Counted here are approximately 2.3 million clones, just over 90% occurring once; the ten biggest clones make up 0.39%. Concerning this clone: Its antigen remains unidentified.

Trimming removed 6 bases from V and 1 base from J, with 9 bases in between. Germline values: CDR1 SGHTA, CDR2 FQGTGA. The CDR3 totals 13 residues. The source material was naive CD4+ T cells from PBMCs. Subset of the sample: CD45RA+ positively selected. This sequence originates from a man younger than 30 in good health. Some clones in this sample may be carry-over from other donors' samples. The chain couples TRBV7-3 to TRBJ1-1, with D hard to call. The CDR3 sequence: CASRLDPNTEAFF. The CDR3 DNA is TGTGCCAGCAGATTAGATCCGAACACTGAAGCTTTCTTT.